The 11 T cell receptor beta chains listed next were all sequenced from one sample in a study of human T cells and chemical hapten exposure. Time point specified: pre-sensitization, week 0. The treatment is: therapeutic diphenylcyclopropenone sensitization with weekly scalp DPC. TCRdb ran MiXCR on the RACE reads and lists one entry per CDR3 protein. The sample contains fewer than 300,000 distinct CDR3 sequences, about 9.4% of which appear only once. Source: whole blood, taken in connection with sensitization to the hapten diphenylcyclopropenone (DPC). The receptor set was obtained from a middle-aged woman with alopecia areata. Some clones in this sample may be carry-over from other donors' samples.

This clonotype was seen a handful of times. The chain has TRBV10-3 and TRBJ2-7; 8 bases agree with TRBD2. The V gene end was trimmed by 6 bases and the J gene end by 4 bases; junction bases not matched to a gene: 8. Germline loops: CDR1 ENHRY, CDR2 SYGVKD. This CDR3 comprises 14 residues. The CDR3 is CAIRESGGQYEQYF. The CDR3, as DNA: TGTGCCATCAGGGAGAGCGGGGGCCAATACGAGCAGTACTTC.

This clonotype appeared once. Since a much larger clone is just one base distant, this may be a read error. The gene calls are TRBV6-5 and TRBJ2-7, with 8 bases lining up with TRBD1. From germline, CDR1 is MNHEY and CDR2 SVGAGI. The CDR3 runs 12 residues. Unmatched junction bases numbered 2, after V lost 6 bases and J lost 4 bases. The CDR3 loop reads CASRRTGYEQYF. The CDR3 nucleotides read TGTGCCAGCAGACGGACAGGGTACGAGCAGTACTTC.

Ten or more counts support this clonotype. The chain is built from TRBV11-2 and TRBJ2-7; D not certain. V was clipped by 5 bases and J by 2 bases, with 7 bases between them. The CDR3 loop spans 12 amino acids. CDR1 SGHAT and CDR2 FQNNGV come from the germline V gene. The CDR3 is CASSRWTYEQYF. For the CDR3, the DNA is TGTGCCAGCAGCCGATGGACCTACGAGCAGTACTTC. Supplemented by reference TRBV11-2 and TRBJ2-7, the full variable domain reads EAGVAQSPRYKIIEKRQSVAFWCNPISGHATLYWYQQILGQGPKLLIQFQNNGVVDDSQLPKDRFSAERLKGVDSTLKIQPAKLEDSAVYLCASSRWTYEQYFGPGTRLTVT.

This clonotype was recorded a few times. The V and J genes are TRBV7-2 and TRBJ2-4; D unresolved. This CDR3 has 17 residues. Germline V gene sequence: CDR1 SGHTA, CDR2 FQGNSA. Trimming cost V 1 base and J 6 bases, with 19 bases left between them. In nucleotides, the CDR3 is TGTGCCAGCAGCTTAGAGATAGGCCCGAGGAAGGGAAACATTCAGTACTTC. It translates to CASSLEIGPRKGNIQYF.

In its sample, this clonotype was seen many times. The CDR3 sequence is CASTPTVTDTQYF. The CDR3 DNA is TGTGCCAGCACCCCTACCGTCACAGATACGCAGTATTTT. This chain joins TRBV12-3 or TRBV12-4 and TRBJ2-3; D is unclear. Trimming removed 7 bases at V and 2 bases at J, with 10 bases between. This CDR3 is built from 13 residues.

This clonotype was seen more than once but under ten times. A much larger clone differs from this one at a single base, so this may be a read error. The chain links TRBV7-2 to TRBJ1-1, with 9 bases aligning to TRBD1. The germline CDR1 and CDR2 sequences are SGHTA and FQGNSA. This CDR3 contains 15 residues. CDR3 residues: CASSPRTGAGTEPFF. The CDR3 region has the DNA TGTGCCAGCAGCCCCCGGACAGGGGCAGGCACTGAACCTTTCTTT.

There are many counts of this clonotype. This chain uses TRBV6-5 with TRBJ2-5; D gene uncertain. V lost 11 bases to trimming and J lost 2 bases, with 12 bases between them. Germline loops: CDR1 MNHEY, CDR2 SVGAGI. The CDR3 extends over 12 amino acids. CDR3 protein: CASKKVQETQYF. In DNA form, the CDR3 reads TGTGCCTCCAAGAAGGTTCAAGAGACCCAGTACTTC.

This clonotype was seen ten or more times. The chain joins TRBV29-1 to TRBJ2-1; 14 bases match TRBD2. The CDR3 length is 15 residues. V shed 7 bases, J shed 7 bases, and the junction held 9 bases outside the gene matches. Germline loops: CDR1 SQVTM, CDR2 ANQGSEA. The CDR3 region has the DNA TGCAGCGGTAGCGGGACTAGCGGGAGCAGGAATGAGCAGTTCTTC. Encoded protein: CSGSGTSGSRNEQFF.

This clonotype was observed a few times. DNA of the CDR3: TGTGCCAGCAGCTCTCCCCTGGGACGCGGGGACGAGACCCAGTACTTC. Protein sequence: CASSSPLGRGDETQYF. The rearrangement joins TRBV11-2 to TRBJ2-5; possible D gene TRBD2, 6 bases. The CDR3 is made up of 16 amino acids. CDR1 SGHAT and CDR2 FQNNGV come from the germline V gene. Trimming removed 4 bases at V and 5 bases at J, with 20 bases between. The whole variable domain, remainder taken from reference TRBV11-2 and TRBJ2-5, is EAGVAQSPRYKIIEKRQSVAFWCNPISGHATLYWYQQILGQGPKLLIQFQNNGVVDDSQLPKDRFSAERLKGVDSTLKIQPAKLEDSAVYLCASSSPLGRGDETQYFGPGTRLLVL.

This clonotype was counted only a few times. This chain connects TRBV20-1 to TRBJ2-4; TRBD1 agrees at 11 bases. Germline V gene data show CDR1 as DFQATT and CDR2 as SNEGSKA (reference sequence). V gave up 6 bases and J gave up 2 bases; unmatched junction bases: 3. This CDR3 spans 14 amino acids. In DNA, the CDR3 is TGCAGTGCCCGGACAGGGGGCTCCAAAAACATTCAGTACTTC. Translating it yields CSARTGGSKNIQYF.

The CDR3 DNA is TGTGCCAGCAGTTTAACGGTGGGACGAATTAACGGGGAGCTGTTTTTT. Translating gives CASSLTVGRINGELFF. This chain joins TRBV7-9 and TRBJ2-2; the D gene could be TRBD1 or TRBD2 (5 bases each). The CDR3 loop spans 16 amino acids. CDR1 and CDR2 (germline): SEHNR, FQNEAQ (reference sequence). The ends were cut back, 6 bases at V and 7 bases at J, with 21 bases in the middle. Supplemented by reference TRBV7-9 and TRBJ2-2, the full variable domain reads DTGVSQNPRHKITKRGQNVTFRCDPISEHNRLYWYRQTLGQGPEFLTYFQNEAQLEKSRLLSDRFSAERPKGSFSTLEIQRTEQGDSAMYLCASSLTVGRINGELFFGEGSRLTVL.